Below are 24 T cell receptor beta chains sequenced from a single sample in a study of OX40 agonist ivuxolimab in advanced cancers. Repertoires were generated with immunoSEQ multiplex PCR, while TCRdb's copy carries only in-frame clones and drops some. The sample holds some 83,000 clones, 85% to 95% seen once. The sample was CD4+ or CD8+ T cells sorted from blood, taken in a trial of the OX40 agonist ivuxolimab. Receptor source: an adult with an advanced solid tumor such as melanoma, head and neck, liver or kidney cancer.

For the CDR3, the DNA is TGTGCCAGTAGCCACAGGGGAGGGCAAGAGACCCAGTACTTC. It specifies CASSHRGGQETQYF. The genes are TRBV19 and TRBJ2-5; D could derive from TRBD1 or TRBD2 (7 bases each). V was pared by 6 bases and J by 2 bases, with 13 bases between. Per the germline V gene, CDR1 is LNHDA and CDR2 is SQIVND (reference sequence). CDR3 length: 14 residues.

The rearrangement joins TRBV4-3 to TRBJ1-1; D uncertain. The CDR3 sequence is 16 residues long. Between the trimmed V and J ends, which lost 0 bases and 0 bases, there was a span of 11 bases. Germline CDR1 is LGHNA and CDR2 is YSLEER. In DNA, the CDR3 is TGCGCCAGCAGCCAAGATCGCCCCACAGTGAACACTGAAGCTTTCTTT. Residues: CASSQDRPTVNTEAFF.

This chain connects TRBV6-6 to TRBJ1-5, with D possibly being TRBD1 (5 bases). V was shortened by 2 bases and J by 7 bases, with 12 bases between the two germline ends. This CDR3 comprises 14 residues. From germline, CDR1 is MNHNY and CDR2 SVGAGI (reference sequence). CDR3 sequence: CASSYGGANQPQHF. CDR3 sequence (DNA): TGTGCCAGCAGTTACGGAGGGGCAAACCAGCCCCAGCATTTT.

The chain recombines TRBV5-5 with TRBJ2-7; possible D gene TRBD1, 9 bases. The germline V gene has CDR1 SGHKS and CDR2 YYEKEE (reference sequence). This CDR3 region has 17 residues. V shed 4 bases and J shed 6 bases, with 26 bases lying between them. The CDR3 DNA is TGTGCCAGCAGCCGGGACAGGGTGCGAGCGGGAGTCCCCGAGCAGTACTTC. It translates to CASSRDRVRAGVPEQYF.

J is TRBJ2-1 and V is TRBV7-9; the match to TRBD2 covers 13 bases. This CDR3 has 15 amino acids. The germline V gene has CDR1 SEHNR and CDR2 FQNEAQ (reference sequence). Losses at the gene ends were 4 bases for V and 7 bases for J; bases not matched to a gene: 4. As DNA, the CDR3 is TGTGCCAGCAGCTCCGGGACTAGCGGGATTAATGAGCAGTTCTTC. It codes for CASSSGTSGINEQFF.

This chain links TRBV19 with TRBJ2-5, with 8 bases identical to TRBD2. The CDR3 is 14 residues long. J was trimmed by 2 bases and V by 5 bases; bases with no gene match: 4. Germline assignment: CDR1 LNHDA and CDR2 SQIVND (reference sequence). In nucleotides, the CDR3 is TGTGCCAGTAGTTCCGGGGGGGGGCAAGAGACCCAGTACTTC. This encodes CASSSGGGQETQYF.

The rearrangement links TRBV7-2 to TRBJ2-2, with a weak D call TRBD2 (6 bases). Germline CDR1 and CDR2: SGHTA and FQGNSA. V lost 5 bases and J 2 bases, leaving 9 bases between the germline ends. CDR3 length: 14 amino acids. The CDR3 here is CASSGGRNTGELFF. CDR3 bases: TGTGCCAGCAGCGGGGGGAGAAACACCGGGGAGCTGTTTTTT. Variable domain in full (rest from reference TRBV7-2 and TRBJ2-2): GAGVSQSPSNKVTEKGKDVELRCDPISGHTALYWYRQSLGQGLEFLIYFQGNSAPDKSGLPSDRFSAERTGGSVSTLTIQRTQQEDSAVYLCASSGGRNTGELFFGEGSRLTVL.

This clone was found a few times. The rearrangement links TRBV4-3 to TRBJ2-3; 14 bases line up with TRBD2. Germline CDR1 LGHNA, CDR2 YSLEER. Trimming removed 0 bases from V and 6 bases from J; junction bases left unmatched: 8. The CDR3 extends over 18 amino acids. Here the CDR3 DNA reads TGCGCCAGCAGCCAAGACTTATGGACTAGCGGGGGGCTGGATACGCAGTATTTT. Its translation: CASSQDLWTSGGLDTQYF.

CDR3 amino acids: CASSIGGTTNEKLFF. The CDR3 nucleotides are TGTGCCAGTAGTATAGGTGGAACAACTAATGAAAAACTGTTTTTT. The rearrangement links TRBV19 to TRBJ1-4; D is unresolved. The V gene lost 1 base and the J gene lost 0 bases, with 6 bases spanning the gap. The CDR3 runs to 15 residues. Germline CDR1 LNHDA, CDR2 SQIVND (reference sequence).

The V gene is TRBV7-6, the J gene TRBJ2-7, with D hard to call. CDR3 size: 14 residues. V shed 1 base and J shed 2 bases, with 9 bases lying between them. CDR1 and CDR2 from the germline V gene are SGHVS and FNYEAQ. The CDR3, as DNA: TGTGCCAGCAGCTTAGTACCCTACACCTACGAGCAGTACTTC. It encodes CASSLVPYTYEQYF.

This rearrangement joins TRBV18 to TRBJ1-4; D remains ambiguous. Trimming removed 0 bases at V and 7 bases at J, with 9 bases between. Germline values: CDR1 KGHSH, CDR2 LQKENI. The CDR3 length is 14 residues. The chain's CDR3 is CASSPPGDPEKLFF. CDR3 nucleotide sequence: TGTGCCAGCTCACCACCTGGGGATCCTGAAAAACTGTTTTTT.

This chain connects TRBV6-5 to TRBJ2-2; 7 bases agree with TRBD1. Germline CDR1 reads MNHEY; CDR2 reads SVGAGI. V shed 5 bases and J 9 bases; nucleotides not matched to a gene: 9. There are 14 residues in the CDR3. As DNA, the CDR3 is TGTGCCAGCAGTGATACACAGGGGTCCAGGGAGCTGTTTTTT. This encodes CASSDTQGSRELFF.

The chain has TRBV10-3 and TRBJ2-4; 7 bases align to TRBD1. Per germline, CDR1 ENHRY and CDR2 SYGVKD. The CDR3 is 14 residues long. V lost 0 bases and J lost 7; bases outside the gene matches: 3. CDR3 amino acids: CAISESGGPNIQYF. CDR3 DNA sequence: TGTGCCATCAGTGAGTCAGGGGGCCCGAACATTCAGTACTTC.

The chain links TRBV4-2 to TRBJ2-5; TRBD2 matches at 11 bases. The J segment lost 4 bases and the V segment lost 0 bases, leaving 16 bases of the junction unmatched. The germline gives CDR1 LGHNA, CDR2 YNFKEQ. This CDR3 has 20 residues. CDR3 in DNA: TGTGCCAGCAGCCAAGAGGGTCGGGTAGCGGGAGGGAGATTGGTAGAGACCCAGTACTTC. Amino acids: CASSQEGRVAGGRLVETQYF.

The chain uses TRBV5-4 and TRBJ2-6, with 8 bases fitting TRBD1. V dropped 6 bases and J dropped 0; count of bases not matched to a gene: 8. The CDR3 sequence is 17 residues long. Germline V gene lookup returns CDR1 SGHNT and CDR2 YYREEE (reference sequence). The CDR3 spells CASTHGTGVSGANVLTF. DNA for the CDR3: TGTGCCAGCACCCACGGGACAGGTGTCTCTGGGGCCAACGTCCTGACTTTC.

The J gene is TRBJ2-6, the V gene TRBV18; no firm D call. The germline V gene encodes CDR1 KGHSH and CDR2 LQKENI. The V end was cut by 5 bases, the J end by 3 bases, with 11 bases between. The CDR3 covers 15 residues. This CDR3 reads CASSTSVGGANVLTF. As DNA, the CDR3 is TGTGCCAGCTCAACGTCGGTAGGTGGGGCCAACGTCCTGACTTTC.

J is TRBJ2-3 and V is TRBV15, with 11 bases fitting TRBD2. In germline, CDR1 is LNHNV, CDR2 YYDKDF (reference sequence). The V and J ends lost 0 bases and 4 bases, in that order; junction bases with no gene match: 3. CDR3 length: 16 residues. CDR3 sequence (DNA): TGTGCCACCAGCAGAGACCTAGCGGGAGGTTCAGATACGCAGTATTTT. Protein: CATSRDLAGGSDTQYF.

This chain connects TRBV6-5 to TRBJ1-2; 9 positions match TRBD1. Germline V gives CDR1 MNHEY, CDR2 SVGAGI. CDR3 length: 13 amino acids. The V gene end was trimmed by 6 bases and the J gene end by 6 bases; junction bases not matched to a gene: 5. This CDR3 is CASRPQGAHGYTF. Here the CDR3 DNA reads TGTGCCAGCAGACCACAGGGGGCGCATGGCTACACCTTC.

There are a few counts of this clone. A read error may produce the germline difference seen at one junction end. This rearrangement joins TRBV18 to TRBJ2-1, with TRBD1 as a possible D gene (8 bases). This CDR3 has 14 amino acids. Germline CDR1 reads KGHSH; CDR2 reads LQKENI. CDR3 coding DNA: TGTGCCAGCTCACCGGAAACTAGCGCCACAGGGGGGGTCTTC. It encodes CASSPETSATGGVF.

The gene calls are TRBV4-2 and TRBJ2-7, with 7 bases aligning to TRBD1. The CDR3 is 14 residues long. Germline V gene lookup returns CDR1 LGHNA and CDR2 YNFKEQ. Unmatched junction bases numbered 6, after V lost 7 bases and J lost 0 bases. The CDR3 nucleotides read TGTGCCAGCACTAAAGGGGGCGGCTCCTACGAGCAGTACTTC. Translated, it gives CASTKGGGSYEQYF.

This sequence joins TRBV28 and TRBJ2-3; D tentatively reads TRBD1 or TRBD2 (5 bases each). Germline loops: CDR1 MDHEN, CDR2 SYDVKM. Trimming shortened V by 6 bases and J by 4 bases, and 26 bases separated the two germline ends. The CDR3 runs 18 residues. The CDR3 nucleotides are TGTGCCAGCAGCTCCGGGGACCCGGGCCCCTCTGGCCCAGATACGCAGTATTTT. Protein product: CASSSGDPGPSGPDTQYF.

This clone was observed once. The chain has TRBV4-3 and TRBJ2-2; D is uncertain. Germline assignment: CDR1 LGHNA and CDR2 YSLEER. The length of the CDR3 is 13 residues. The V end was cut by 1 base, the J end by 8 bases, with 8 bases between. The CDR3 here is CASSQGFAGELFF. For the CDR3, the DNA is TGCGCCAGCAGCCAAGGGTTTGCTGGGGAGCTGTTTTTT.

This rearrangement joins TRBV12-5 to TRBJ2-7, with D uncertain. Germline V CDR1 and CDR2: LGHNT, FRNRAP. Trimming took off 1 base at V and 6 bases at J, with 13 bases between the two ends. The CDR3 is made up of 14 amino acids. The CDR3 DNA reads as TGTGCTAGTGGTTTGGGAACCCTCGGTACCGAGCAGTACTTC. Translation gives CASGLGTLGTEQYF.

The rearrangement links TRBV6-5 to TRBJ1-1, with D possibly matching TRBD1 (5 bases). The germline V gene encodes CDR1 MNHEY and CDR2 SVGAGI. The CDR3 runs to 14 residues. V lost 0 bases and J 5 bases, leaving 10 bases between the germline ends. The CDR3 region has the DNA TGTGCCAGCAGTTACTCTTGGCAGGGTACTGAAGCTTTCTTT. It encodes CASSYSWQGTEAFF.